This T cell receptor (beta chain) was observed in a study of OX40 agonist ivuxolimab in advanced cancers. Study details: Among those treated, three patients had partial responses, one with hepatocellular carcinoma and two with cutaneous melanoma.

The protocol was immunoSEQ multiplex PCR, while the TCRdb copy is restricted to in-frame clones and leaves out a portion. The sample has about 82,000 clones, 85% to 90% seen once; the top ten hold 0.8% to 1%. After removal of 1 base from V and 2 bases from J, the junction contained 9 bases not matched to a gene. Germline assignment: CDR1 SEHNR and CDR2 FQNEAQ (reference sequence). This CDR3 has 19 amino acids. The V and J genes are TRBV7-9 and TRBJ2-3, with 13 bases fitting TRBD2. The sample consisted of CD4+ or CD8+ T cells sorted from blood, taken in a trial of the OX40 agonist ivuxolimab. The TCR sequence derives from an adult with an advanced solid tumor such as melanoma, head and neck, liver or kidney cancer. CDR3 DNA: TGTGCCAGCAGCTTAGGACGATATGGACTAGCGGGAGACACAGATACGCAGTATTTT. Translated: CASSLGRYGLAGDTDTQYF.